A selection of T cell receptor beta chains follows, all from one sample in a study of shared clonotypes between healthy human individuals. The data were produced by immunoSEQ multiplex PCR, yet TCRdb's version contains in-frame clones alone and is incomplete. The sample includes about 2.2 million clones, 90% to 95% of them seen just once. The sample taken for sequencing was naive CD8+ T cells from PBMCs. Receptor source: a young man in good health. Some clones in this sample may be carry-over from other donors' samples. CDR3s include the opening cysteine and the closing phenylalanine or tryptophan. Fields, in order: V gene, D gene, clone size, J gene, CDR3 DNA, CDR3 protein. D genes are given only for firm matches. A clone size is listed for some rows: how often the clone was seen (once, few, many), or a class if it is expanded.

v_call: TRBV5-4
d_call: TRBD2
clone_size: .
j_call: TRBJ2-1
cdr3_nt: TGTGCCAGCAGCCGGACTAGCGGTAGCTCCTACAATGAGCAGTTCTTC
cdr3_aa: CASSRTSGSSYNEQFF

v_call: TRBV7-8
d_call: .
clone_size: .
j_call: TRBJ2-7
cdr3_nt: TGTGCCAGCAGCTTAGTGGGCGGGCCCACCTACGAGCAGTACTTC
cdr3_aa: CASSLVGGPTYEQYF

v_call: TRBV2
d_call: .
clone_size: .
j_call: TRBJ2-7
cdr3_nt: TGTGCCAGCAGTGATGGCGGGGCCCTCTACGAGCAGTACTTC
cdr3_aa: CASSDGGALYEQYF

v_call: TRBV9
d_call: .
clone_size: .
j_call: TRBJ2-3
cdr3_nt: TGTGCCAGCAGCGCCTTAACTAGCACAGATACGCAGTATTTT
cdr3_aa: CASSALTSTDTQYF

v_call: TRBV27
d_call: TRBD2
clone_size: once
j_call: TRBJ2-7
cdr3_nt: TGTGCCAGCAGAACGGGACTACCGTACGAGCAGTACTTC
cdr3_aa: CASRTGLPYEQYF

v_call: TRBV9
d_call: TRBD1
clone_size: .
j_call: TRBJ1-2
cdr3_nt: TGTGCCAGCAGCGAGACAGGGAGAATAATCTATGGCTACACCTTC
cdr3_aa: CASSETGRIIYGYTF

v_call: TRBV7-6
d_call: .
clone_size: .
j_call: TRBJ1-1
cdr3_nt: TGTGCCAGCAGCTTAGCTATTGGCGGGGCTGAAGCTTTCTTT
cdr3_aa: CASSLAIGGAEAFF

v_call: TRBV27
d_call: .
clone_size: .
j_call: TRBJ1-2
cdr3_nt: TGTGCCAGCAGCCCATTAAGCCGCTATGGCTACACCTTC
cdr3_aa: CASSPLSRYGYTF

v_call: TRBV27
d_call: .
clone_size: .
j_call: TRBJ2-2
cdr3_nt: TGTGCCACCAATTCGAGGGGCCCCGGGGAGCTGTTTTTT
cdr3_aa: CATNSRGPGELFF

v_call: TRBV4-2
d_call: .
clone_size: .
j_call: TRBJ1-5
cdr3_nt: TGTGCCAGCAGCCAAGAGCTCTCGAATCAGCCCCAGCATTTT
cdr3_aa: CASSQELSNQPQHF

v_call: TRBV5-1
d_call: .
clone_size: once
j_call: TRBJ1-2
cdr3_nt: TGCGCCAGCAGCTTGGACGGCGGCTTCTCCTATGGCTACACCTTC
cdr3_aa: CASSLDGGFSYGYTF

v_call: TRBV6-5
d_call: TRBD2
clone_size: .
j_call: TRBJ2-1
cdr3_nt: TGTGCCAGCAGCCGGAGCGGGAGTCCCTACAATGAGCAGTTCTTC
cdr3_aa: CASSRSGSPYNEQFF